Listed below are T cell receptor beta chains from one sample, sequenced in a study of T cells after yellow fever vaccination. TCRdb called the 5' RACE reads again in MiXCR, with one record for every CDR3 protein. This sample has 450,000 to 550,000 distinct CDR3 sequences; about a fifth occur once, and the top ten carry 15% to 20%. Sequences were derived from PBMCs, sampled less than 25 days after the first yellow fever vaccination. The receptors were sampled from a man aged 18 to 30 who received the YFV17D yellow fever vaccine. Both conserved end residues are part of each CDR3. Each record gives: CDR3 protein, CDR3 DNA, clone size, V gene, D gene, J gene. A D gene is named only where the DNA matches it firmly. Size is stated for part of the rows, as once, few or many counts, or as a class when the clone is expanded.

CASSGRKGRTNEKLFF	TGTGCCAGCAGTGGCCGGAAGGGTCGAACTAATGAAAAACTGTTTTTT	few	TRBV25-1	NA	TRBJ1-4
CASSPMADTQYF	TGTGCCAGCAGCCCGATGGCAGATACGCAGTATTTT	few	TRBV6-6	NA	TRBJ2-3
CSASYSSSYNEQFF	TGCAGTGCTAGTTACTCGAGCTCCTACAATGAGCAGTTCTTC	few	TRBV20-1	NA	TRBJ2-1
CASSYSQGVLDTQYF	TGTGCCAGCAGTTACTCACAAGGGGTCTTAGATACGCAGTATTTT	few	TRBV6-5	NA	TRBJ2-3
CASSPRSPGIVEAFF	TGCGCCAGCAGCCCTAGGAGTCCGGGAATCGTTGAAGCTTTCTTT	NA	TRBV5-1	NA	TRBJ1-1
CASSSRIAGDTQYF	TGTGCCAGCAGCTCCCGAATCGCGGGGGATACGCAGTATTTT	few	TRBV13	NA	TRBJ2-3
CASSFDFGQGNSPLHF	TGCGCCAGCAGCTTCGATTTTGGACAGGGTAATTCACCCCTCCACTTT	few	TRBV5-1	TRBD1	TRBJ1-6
CASSARLAGYEQFF	TGCGCCAGCAGTGCTCGACTAGCGGGATATGAGCAGTTCTTC	NA	TRBV10-1	TRBD2	TRBJ2-1
CASSSEPPVKNTEAFF	TGTGCCAGCTCATCGGAACCACCTGTAAAGAACACTGAAGCTTTCTTT	few	TRBV18	NA	TRBJ1-1
CSARDHVKRQFF	TGCAGTGCTAGAGACCATGTGAAGAGGCAGTTCTTC	few	TRBV20-1	NA	TRBJ2-1
CASSQDDRQGIGETQYF	TGCGCCAGCAGCCAAGATGACCGGCAGGGTATAGGAGAGACCCAGTACTTC	few	TRBV4-1	NA	TRBJ2-5
CASSILQGAGQPQHF	TGTGCCAGTAGTATTTTACAGGGGGCCGGTCAGCCCCAGCATTTT	few	TRBV19	TRBD1	TRBJ1-5
CASSLLETSPLHF	TGTGCCAGCAGTTTATTAGAAACTTCACCCCTCCACTTT	NA	TRBV12-3/TRBV12-4	NA	TRBJ1-6
CASSLDIVAFF	TGTGCCAGCAGCTTGGACATCGTGGCTTTCTTT	NA	TRBV5-5	NA	TRBJ1-1
CASSRRTATTFNQPQHF	TGCGCCAGCAGTCGCCGGACAGCCACCACCTTCAATCAGCCCCAGCATTTT	few	TRBV23-1	NA	TRBJ1-5